What follows are 21 T cell receptor beta chains derived from one specimen sequenced in a study of beta chain features in type 1 diabetes. The study, taken as a whole, reports: Among patients with Type 1 diabetes, TCRB CDR3s were moderately but significantly shorter in every one of the four CD4+ subsets.

Their antigen targets remain unknown. Since all of the isolated RNA was reverse transcribed, expressed TCRB transcripts were what got sequenced. TCRdb keeps only in-frame clones here, not all; method: immunoSEQ multiplex PCR. Of roughly 290,000 clones in the sample, approximately 16% were seen once. The sequenced material came from naive CD4+ T cells from blood. The receptors were gathered from a man younger than 35 with type 1 diabetes.

The chain is built from TRBV30 and TRBJ1-5; D is uncertain. Germline values: CDR1 GTSNPN, CDR2 SVGIG (reference sequence). The CDR3 extends over 15 amino acids. Between the trimmed V and J ends, which lost 0 bases and 0 bases, there was a span of 9 bases. The CDR3 DNA is TGTGCCTGGAGTGTCGGTCCTAGTAGCAATCAGCCCCAGCATTTT. The encoded protein is CAWSVGPSSNQPQHF.

The chain links TRBV28 to TRBJ2-7, with D perhaps TRBD1 (6 bases). V lost 5 bases, J lost 6 bases, and 23 bases lay in between. The CDR3 runs 16 residues. CDR1 MDHEN and CDR2 SYDVKM come from the germline V gene. DNA of the CDR3: TGTGCCAGCAGTCCCAGGGGTTGGGGCAGGCCAGGCGAGCAGTACTTC. Translating it yields CASSPRGWGRPGEQYF.

The rearrangement joins TRBV13 to TRBJ2-1; no firm D call. Trimming pared 3 bases from V and 3 bases from J, leaving 6 bases between. The CDR3 is made up of 13 amino acids. The V gene's germline CDR1 is PRHDT and CDR2 FYEKMQ (reference sequence). CDR3 sequence reads: CASSFRVYNEQFF. The CDR3 bases are TGTGCCAGCAGCTTCCGCGTCTACAATGAGCAGTTCTTC.

The gene calls are TRBV7-9 and TRBJ2-7; the D gene is possibly TRBD2 (5 bases). Trimming removed 0 bases at V and 9 bases at J, with 6 bases between. The CDR3 spans 11 residues. CDR1 is SEHNR, CDR2 FQNEAQ, per germline (reference sequence). In nucleotides, the CDR3 is TGTGCCAGCAGCTTAGCAGGAGGGCAGTACTTC. Translated, it gives CASSLAGGQYF.

This clone was found a few times. Other nucleotide sequences in the sample specify the same CDR3. The chain uses TRBV5-1 and TRBJ2-3, with 8 bases lining up with TRBD1. The CDR3 consists of 15 residues. Trimming at V came to 3 bases and at J to 0 bases, leaving 3 bases not matched to a gene. CDR1 SGHRS and CDR2 YFSETQ come from the germline V gene. CDR3 loop: CASSSGTGSTDTQYF. The CDR3 coding sequence is TGCGCCAGCAGCTCCGGGACAGGAAGCACAGATACGCAGTATTTT.

This clone appeared a few times. The J gene is TRBJ2-1, the V gene TRBV30, with 12 bases aligning to TRBD2. Germline CDR1 is GTSNPN and CDR2 is SVGIG (reference sequence). V lost 6 bases, J lost 4 bases, and 16 bases stayed unmatched. This CDR3 has 18 amino acids. The DNA for the CDR3 is TGTGCCTGTAAACAACTAGCGGGAGGCCCGGGGGTTTACAATGAGCAGTTCTTC. It is translated as CACKQLAGGPGVYNEQFF.

The chain joins TRBV7-8 to TRBJ2-5; 7 bases are a match to TRBD1. CDR3 length: 14 residues. V lost 2 bases, J lost 4 bases, and 4 bases stayed unmatched. Germline V gene sequence: CDR1 SGHVS, CDR2 FQNEAQ. The CDR3 region is CASSLRPGGETQYF. DNA of the CDR3: TGTGCCAGCAGCTTACGCCCAGGGGGAGAGACCCAGTACTTC.

The CDR3 nucleotides read TGTGCCAGCTCACCCGACCCGGGGGGCGAGCAGTACTTC. This sequence encodes CASSPDPGGEQYF. This chain uses TRBV18 with TRBJ2-7; TRBD2 matches 7 bases. Germline CDR1 reads KGHSH; CDR2 reads LQKENI. The CDR3 has 13 residues. Trimming at V came to 3 bases and at J to 6 bases, leaving 5 bases not matched to a gene.

This clone was picked up a small number of times. The V call is TRBV5-1, the J call TRBJ2-1; 9 bases agree with TRBD1. V shed 4 bases and J 9 bases; nucleotides not matched to a gene: 8. This CDR3 comprises 14 residues. Germline V gene lookup returns CDR1 SGHRS and CDR2 YFSETQ. Here the CDR3 DNA reads TGCGCCAGCAGCCCGGGACAGGGTATGAGTGAGCAGTTCTTC. Translating it yields CASSPGQGMSEQFF.

The rearrangement uses TRBV25-1 and TRBJ2-7, with 7 nucleotides matching TRBD1. This CDR3 comprises 16 residues. After removal of 2 bases from V and 0 bases from J, the junction contained 7 bases not matched to a gene. The germline CDR1 and CDR2 sequences are MGHDK and SYGVNS. The CDR3 DNA is TGTGCCAGCAGTGAACTCGGGAAGGGGGCCTCCTACGAGCAGTACTTC. Its translation is CASSELGKGASYEQYF.

The J gene is TRBJ2-4, the V gene TRBV7-8, with D possibly being TRBD2 (5 bases). Trimming took 2 bases from V and 2 from J, leaving 22 bases between them. The CDR3 has 19 residues. Germline V CDR1 and CDR2: SGHVS, FQNEAQ. The CDR3 sequence: CASSLFSSGDAVSKNIQYF. The CDR3 nucleotides are TGTGCCAGCAGCTTATTTTCGTCCGGGGATGCAGTGTCCAAAAACATTCAGTACTTC.

This clone was seen a handful of times. The chain recombines TRBV29-1 with TRBJ2-7; tentatively, D is TRBD1 (7 bases). This CDR3 comprises 12 residues. CDR1 SQVTM and CDR2 ANQGSEA come from the germline V gene. V was cut by 4 bases and J by 6 bases, with 13 bases left in between. In DNA form, the CDR3 reads TGCAGCGTTGTCGGGCAGGGGGGCGAGCAGTACTTC. Translated, it gives CSVVGQGGEQYF.

The V and J genes are TRBV5-4 and TRBJ1-2; D gene ambiguous. This CDR3 spans 14 amino acids. The germline V gene encodes CDR1 SGHNT and CDR2 YYREEE (reference sequence). V was cut by 4 bases and J by 0 bases, with 10 bases left in between. This CDR3 reads CASSPPGPNYGYTF. In DNA, the CDR3 is TGTGCCAGCAGCCCTCCGGGTCCTAACTATGGCTACACCTTC.

The rearrangement joins TRBV19 to TRBJ2-1; 7 bases agree with TRBD2. The CDR3 spans 12 residues. CDR1 LNHDA and CDR2 SQIVND come from the germline V gene (reference sequence). Trimming removed 4 bases from V and 8 bases from J; junction bases left unmatched: 2. The CDR3 bases are TGTGCCAGTAGTAGCCGGGGGGATGAGCAGTTCTTC. Amino acid sequence: CASSSRGDEQFF.

This chain connects TRBV6-5 to TRBJ2-7, with D possibly being TRBD1 (6 bases). The V end lost 5 bases, the J end lost 5 bases, and 10 bases lay between the germline ends. Germline lookup yields CDR1 MNHEY and CDR2 SVGAGI. This CDR3 has 12 residues. The CDR3 loop is CASSPHRDEQYF. The DNA for the CDR3 is TGTGCCAGCAGTCCCCACAGGGACGAGCAGTACTTC.

The rearrangement uses TRBV5-4 and TRBJ2-7, with a possible D match to TRBD1 (5 bases). Trimming pared 6 bases from V and 2 bases from J, leaving 6 bases between. CDR3 length equals 11 residues. Germline V gene lookup returns CDR1 SGHNT and CDR2 YYREEE (reference sequence). CDR3 nucleotides: TGTGCCAGCAAGGGGACCTACGAGCAGTACTTC. Protein: CASKGTYEQYF.

The chain combines TRBV30 with TRBJ1-4; D might be TRBD1 (5 bases). The V end lost 2 bases, the J end lost 8 bases, and 15 bases lay between the germline ends. The germline CDR1 and CDR2 sequences are GTSNPN and SVGIG (reference sequence). CDR3 length: 14 residues. The chain's CDR3 is CAWSQGSTNEKLFF. In DNA, the CDR3 is TGTGCCTGGAGTCAGGGCTCTACAAACGAAAAACTGTTTTTT.

This chain uses TRBV7-9 with TRBJ1-5; D may be TRBD1 (5 bases). The CDR3 is 15 residues long. The V gene lost 5 bases and the J gene lost 2 bases, with 13 bases spanning the gap. Germline V gene data show CDR1 as SEHNR and CDR2 as FQNEAQ (reference sequence). As DNA, the CDR3 is TGTGCCAGCAGCCCCCGGGGGGTGGGCAATCAGCCCCAGCATTTT. Translated, it gives CASSPRGVGNQPQHF.

This clone showed up just a few times. The chain couples TRBV28 to TRBJ2-5, with 10 nucleotides matching TRBD1. With V trimmed by 2 bases and J by 2 bases, 5 bases remained unmatched. The CDR3 is 16 amino acids. The germline gives CDR1 MDHEN, CDR2 SYDVKM. CDR3 DNA sequence: TGTGCCAGCAGTTTACCGGGACAGGGGACTCAAGAGACCCAGTACTTC. This sequence encodes CASSLPGQGTQETQYF.

The rearrangement links TRBV18 to TRBJ2-1, with D possibly matching TRBD2 (6 bases). The V gene's germline CDR1 is KGHSH and CDR2 LQKENI. The CDR3 is 17 residues long. V shed 3 bases and J shed 2 bases, with 17 bases lying between them. The CDR3 DNA is TGTGCCAGCTCACCCAACGGGGGTCGGGGTACCTACAATGAGCAGTTCTTC. Encoded protein: CASSPNGGRGTYNEQFF.

V usage is TRBV6-6 and J usage is TRBJ2-1; 10 positions agree with TRBD2. The CDR3 is 15 amino acids. Losses at the gene ends were 2 bases for V and 6 bases for J; bases not matched to a gene: 4. Per germline, CDR1 MNHNY and CDR2 SVGAGI (reference sequence). CDR3 amino acids: CASSYPRTSGNEQFF. CDR3 DNA: TGTGCCAGCAGTTACCCTAGGACTAGCGGCAATGAGCAGTTCTTC.